Listed below are T cell receptor beta chains from one sample, sequenced in a study of cytomegalovirus exposure and HLA in healthy donors. Generated by immunoSEQ multiplex PCR, the TCRdb table keeps only in-frame clones and is missing some. Among some 180,000 clones listed, around 82% were seen once. Material for sequencing was PBMCs. These receptors were obtained from a woman in her twenties or thirties in good health and CMV-seropositive. The CDR3 runs from the conserved cysteine through the conserved F or W. The order of the fields is D gene, J gene, V gene, clone size, CDR3 protein, CDR3 DNA. The D gene is left open where the match is weak. For some rows the clone size is stated as once, few or many, or as a class when expanded; others skip it.

. | TRBJ1-5 | TRBV10-3 | . | CAISVGVSNQPQHF | TGTGCCATCAGTGTCGGGGTTAGCAATCAGCCCCAGCATTTT
. | TRBJ2-7 | TRBV4-3 | . | CASSQLRDTSYEQYF | TGCGCCAGCAGCCAACTGAGGGACACCTCCTACGAGCAGTACTTC
. | TRBJ1-4 | TRBV7-9 | . | CASSLGQELFF | TGTGCCAGCAGCTTAGGACAGGAACTGTTTTTT
TRBD2 | TRBJ2-5 | TRBV7-2 | few | CASNQRGRAETQYF | TGTGCCAGCAACCAGCGGGGGAGGGCAGAGACCCAGTACTTC
TRBD1 | TRBJ2-7 | TRBV11-3 | . | CASSLGTGAYEQYF | TGTGCCAGCAGCCTGGGGACAGGGGCCTACGAGCAGTACTTC
. | TRBJ2-7 | TRBV5-4 | . | CASSSTGRDYEQYF | TGTGCCAGCAGCTCTACAGGGAGAGACTACGAGCAGTACTTC
. | TRBJ2-3 | TRBV7-6 | . | CASSPGGGGGRSTDTQYF | TGTGCCAGCAGCCCTGGCGGGGGCGGGGGCCGCAGCACAGATACGCAGTATTTT
TRBD1 | TRBJ1-2 | TRBV5-1 | . | CASNLGDSLGYTF | TGCGCCAGCAACTTGGGGGACAGTCTTGGCTACACCTTC
TRBD2 | TRBJ2-3 | TRBV9 | few | CASSLGGGATDTQYF | TGTGCCAGCAGCCTTGGCGGGGGGGCCACAGATACGCAGTATTTT
. | TRBJ2-5 | TRBV6-5 | . | CASSYGGAWQETQYF | TGTGCCAGCAGTTACGGGGGGGCTTGGCAAGAGACCCAGTACTTC
. | TRBJ2-3 | TRBV10-1 | . | CASSDRGTDTQYF | TGCGCCAGCAGTGACAGGGGTACAGATACGCAGTATTTT
. | TRBJ2-3 | TRBV9 | . | CASSGVDRGTDTQYF | TGTGCCAGCAGCGGAGTGGACAGAGGCACAGATACGCAGTATTTT
. | TRBJ1-1 | TRBV29-1 | . | CSVQSRGRGNTEAFF | TGCAGCGTCCAAAGCCGTGGCAGGGGGAACACTGAAGCTTTCTTT
. | TRBJ2-5 | TRBV5-1 | . | CASRLGSGVETQYF | TGCGCCAGCAGGTTAGGAAGCGGAGTCGAGACCCAGTACTTC
TRBD1 | TRBJ2-3 | TRBV5-5 | . | CASTPGQGTDTQYF | TGTGCCAGCACGCCGGGACAGGGAACAGATACGCAGTATTTT
TRBD2 | TRBJ2-3 | TRBV11-2 | . | CASSSGLAGPTDTQYF | TGTGCCAGCAGCTCGGGACTAGCGGGGCCCACAGATACGCAGTATTTT
TRBD1 | TRBJ2-7 | TRBV28 | . | CATVQGTGAPYEQYF | TGTGCCACCGTACAAGGGACAGGGGCCCCCTACGAGCAGTACTTC
. | TRBJ2-3 | TRBV5-1 | . | CASSLATGDTDTQYF | TGCGCCAGCAGCTTGGCTACAGGCGACACAGATACGCAGTATTTT
TRBD2 | TRBJ2-7 | TRBV28 | . | CASSLRTSGGYEQYF | TGTGCCAGCAGTTTAAGGACTAGCGGGGGATACGAGCAGTACTTC
. | TRBJ2-7 | TRBV14 | . | CASSQVTTEQYF | TGTGCCAGCAGCCAAGTAACAACCGAGCAGTACTTC
TRBD1 | TRBJ1-2 | TRBV4-3 | . | CASSPDRGYGYTF | TGCGCCAGCAGCCCCGACAGGGGTTATGGCTACACCTTC
. | TRBJ2-7 | TRBV7-8 | . | CASSLGSSDEQYF | TGTGCCAGCAGCTTAGGTTCGTCCGACGAGCAGTACTTC
TRBD1 | TRBJ2-7 | TRBV5-5 | . | CASSNRDRAYEQYF | TGTGCCAGCAGCAACCGGGACAGGGCCTACGAGCAGTACTTC